These 13 T cell receptor beta chains came from one sample sequenced in a study of graft-versus-host responses after intestinal transplantation. Generated by immunoSEQ multiplex PCR, the TCRdb table keeps only in-frame clones and is missing some. Of roughly 97,000 clones listed, more than 80% are singletons. Sequences were derived from PBMCs, sampled about 460 days after intestinal transplant. Receptors were obtained from a human patient who received an intestinal transplant, so some T cells may come from the graft donor.

This chain uses TRBV11-2 with TRBJ1-1; no reliable D call. Looked up from germline, CDR1 is SGHAT and CDR2 is FQNNGV. Trimming stripped 4 bases from V and 1 base from J, with 10 bases between. This CDR3 has 14 amino acids. CDR3 DNA: TGTGCCAGCAGCTCGTCCAGGCCGAACACTGAAGCTTTCTTT. It is translated as CASSSSRPNTEAFF.

V gene TRBV27 combines with J gene TRBJ1-1; D unresolved. There are 13 residues in the CDR3. Germline values: CDR1 MNHEY, CDR2 SMNVEV (reference sequence). Deletions cut 4 bases from V and 3 bases from J, with 9 bases between. The CDR3 loop is CASSSQTDTEAFF. CDR3 DNA sequence: TGTGCCAGCAGTTCGCAAACGGACACTGAAGCTTTCTTT.

The chain employs TRBV5-1 and TRBJ2-3; D uncertain. CDR1 is SGHRS and CDR2 is YFSETQ in the germline V gene. The CDR3 contains 13 residues. The V end lost 4 bases, the J end lost 4 bases, and 10 bases lay between the germline ends. The CDR3 coding sequence is TGCGCCAGCAGCAGGGAAAGCGCAGATACGCAGTATTTT. Its translation: CASSRESADTQYF.

The CDR3 region is CASSPRRDRVNSPLHF. CDR3 coding DNA: TGTGCCAGTAGTCCCCGTCGAGACAGGGTTAATTCACCCCTCCACTTT. This chain links TRBV19 with TRBJ1-6; TRBD1 matches at 7 bases. This CDR3 comprises 16 residues. V lost 5 bases to trimming and J lost 6 bases; unmatched junction nucleotides: 10. Per the germline V gene, CDR1 is LNHDA and CDR2 is SQIVND (reference sequence).

This chain connects TRBV4-2 to TRBJ1-1, with 7 bases lining up with TRBD1. Germline assignment: CDR1 LGHNA and CDR2 YNFKEQ. The CDR3 is 16 residues long. With V trimmed by 1 base and J by 4 bases, 9 bases remained unmatched. CDR3 sequence: CASSQGTGQPGTEAFF. The CDR3 region has the DNA TGTGCCAGCAGCCAAGGAACGGGACAGCCGGGCACTGAAGCTTTCTTT.

This chain uses TRBV9 with TRBJ1-1, with D uncertain. In germline, CDR1 is SGDLS, CDR2 YYNGEE. V was cut by 4 bases and J by 2 bases, with 9 bases left in between. There are 13 residues in the CDR3. CDR3 sequence: CASSPQTNTEAFF. CDR3 nucleotides: TGTGCCAGCAGCCCCCAGACAAACACTGAAGCTTTCTTT.

The gene calls are TRBV6-1 and TRBJ1-3; the D is unclear. There are 14 residues in the CDR3. The germline CDR1 and CDR2 sequences are MNHNS and SASEGT. The V end lost 7 bases, the J end lost 1 base, and 11 bases lay between the germline ends. The chain's CDR3 is CASKGGGSGNTIYF. The CDR3 DNA reads TGTGCCAGCAAGGGAGGAGGTTCTGGAAACACCATATATTTT.

This clone has just one count. The V and J genes are TRBV5-4 and TRBJ1-2; 8 bases align to TRBD1. Germline values: CDR1 SGHNT, CDR2 YYREEE (reference sequence). V shed 2 bases and J 7 bases; nucleotides not matched to a gene: 4. This CDR3 has 13 amino acids. The CDR3 reads CASSLPGGGGYTF. The CDR3 bases are TGTGCCAGCAGCTTACCAGGGGGCGGTGGCTACACCTTC. Complete variable domain (other parts from reference TRBV5-4 and TRBJ1-2): ETGVTQSPTHLIKTRGQQVTLRCSSQSGHNTVSWYQQALGQGPQFIFQYYREEENGRGNFPPRFSGLQFPNYSSELNVNALELDDSALYLCASSLPGGGGYTFGSGTRLTVV.

The gene calls are TRBV6-1 and TRBJ2-2; TRBD1 is a possible D gene (7 bases). Germline V CDR1 and CDR2: MNHNS, SASEGT. The V gene lost 3 bases and the J gene lost 8 bases, with 19 bases spanning the gap. The CDR3 is made up of 16 amino acids. The CDR3 region has the DNA TGTGCCAGCAGTGACCTCCCCGCAGGGGGGATTGGGGAGCTGTTTTTT. It translates to CASSDLPAGGIGELFF.

This clone was detected only once. DNA of the CDR3: TGTGCCAGCAGCTTAGGCCCGACAGCGGGGGGTGAAAAACTGTTTTTT. This encodes CASSLGPTAGGEKLFF. The V and J genes are TRBV13 and TRBJ1-4, with a weak D call TRBD1 (5 bases). Germline CDR1 and CDR2: PRHDT and FYEKMQ (reference sequence). This CDR3 is 16 amino acids long. V lost 0 bases and J lost 7, with 15 bases in between.

Only one count was recorded for this clone. The genes are TRBV19 and TRBJ2-1; 12 nucleotides line up with TRBD2. The CDR3 has 15 residues. Germline V gene lookup returns CDR1 LNHDA and CDR2 SQIVND (reference sequence). V shed 9 bases, J shed 2 bases, and the junction held 5 bases outside the gene matches. CDR3 in DNA: TGTGCCAGCAAACTAGCGGGGGGCCCCTACAATGAGCAGTTCTTC. Its translation: CASKLAGGPYNEQFF. The full variable domain, rest sourced from reference TRBV19 and TRBJ2-1, is DGGITQSPKYLFRKEGQNVTLSCEQNLNHDAMYWYRQDPGQGLRLIYYSQIVNDFQKGDIAEGYSVSREKKESFPLTVTSAQKNPTAFYLCASKLAGGPYNEQFFGPGTRLTVL.

The rearrangement links TRBV7-3 to TRBJ2-2; D remains unclear. The germline V and J ends were trimmed by 3 bases and 4 bases, with 3 bases remaining between them. The CDR3 contains 12 residues. CDR1 and CDR2 from the germline V gene are SGHTA and FQGTGA. For the CDR3, the DNA is TGTGCCAGCAGCTTTGGCACCGGGGAGCTGTTTTTT. Its translation: CASSFGTGELFF.

The genes are TRBV6-6 and TRBJ1-2; D gene ambiguous. The CDR3 covers 11 residues. V gave up 8 bases and J gave up 4 bases, with 8 bases separating them. Germline-derived CDR1 and CDR2 are MNHNY and SVGAGI (reference sequence). The CDR3 protein is CASGLIYGYTF. As DNA, the CDR3 is TGTGCCAGCGGACTTATCTATGGCTACACCTTC.